Below, 21 T cell receptor beta chains from the same sample are listed, as sequenced in a study of shared clonotypes between healthy human individuals. Produced via immunoSEQ multiplex PCR; TCRdb's table is partial and in-frame only. This table has about 2 million clones, roughly 95% appearing once. The naive CD8 population came from CD45RO-negative cells selected for CCR7, without terminally differentiated effector memory CD45RA+ cells. The sequencing sample was made of naive CD8+ T cells sorted from blood. Source of these receptors: a man between 18 and 35 years old in good health.

This rearrangement joins TRBV7-9 to TRBJ1-4; possible D gene TRBD1, 5 bases. CDR1 SEHNR and CDR2 FQNEAQ come from the germline V gene (reference sequence). The CDR3 has 16 residues. The V end was cut by 5 bases, the J end by 4 bases, with 17 bases between. The CDR3 DNA follows: TGTGCCAGCAGCCCTGGCTTCGGGGGGAGTAATGAAAAACTGTTTTTT. It yields the protein CASSPGFGGSNEKLFF.

This clone has only one observation. The J gene is TRBJ2-5, the V gene TRBV27, with D perhaps TRBD2 (5 bases). The CDR3 extends over 16 amino acids. The V end lost 0 bases, the J end lost 5 bases, and 16 bases lay between the germline ends. Germline CDR1 MNHEY, CDR2 SMNVEV (reference sequence). CDR3 loop: CASSLSPTSVRETQYF. CDR3 nucleotide sequence: TGTGCCAGCAGTTTATCGCCTACTAGTGTCAGGGAGACCCAGTACTTC.

The chain combines TRBV4-2 with TRBJ1-6; D is uncertain. The CDR3 runs to 16 residues. V was cut by 4 bases and J by 7 bases, with 17 bases left in between. Looked up from germline, CDR1 is LGHNA and CDR2 is YNFKEQ. The CDR3 sequence is CASSREIGESNSPLHF. As DNA, the CDR3 is TGTGCCAGCAGCCGAGAAATCGGAGAATCAAATTCACCCCTCCACTTT.

This rearrangement joins TRBV29-1 to TRBJ2-7; 10 bases align to TRBD2. The germline V gene has CDR1 SQVTM and CDR2 ANQGSEA. The V and J ends lost 6 bases and 2 bases, in that order; junction bases with no gene match: 7. The CDR3 totals 14 residues. The CDR3: CSVVLAGQPYEQYF. DNA of the CDR3: TGCAGCGTGGTACTAGCGGGACAGCCCTACGAGCAGTACTTC.

The chain couples TRBV9 to TRBJ1-2, with D hard to call. This CDR3 is built from 12 residues. CDR1 SGDLS and CDR2 YYNGEE come from the germline V gene. Deletions cut 4 bases from V and 13 bases from J, with 17 bases between. This CDR3 is CASSPTPGLGTF. Written as DNA, the CDR3 is TGTGCCAGCAGCCCCACCCCGGGGTTGGGCACCTTC.

The rearrangement uses TRBV7-8 and TRBJ2-3, with TRBD2 identical over 12 bases. The junction had 7 bases not matched to a gene; V was cut back by 5 bases and J by 4 bases. Germline V CDR1 and CDR2: SGHVS, FQNEAQ. The CDR3 length is 16 residues. The CDR3 is CASSHRLAGVPDTQYF. CDR3 bases: TGTGCCAGCAGCCACAGACTAGCGGGAGTCCCAGATACGCAGTATTTT.

Note on this clone: Other DNA sequences within the sample encode an identical CDR3. This chain uses TRBV4-3 with TRBJ2-5; D uncertain. The CDR3 runs 14 residues. Germline CDR1 is LGHNA and CDR2 is YSLEER. Trimming took 0 bases from V and 2 from J, leaving 7 bases between them. The chain's CDR3 is CASSQDLVQETQYF. For the CDR3, the DNA is TGCGCCAGCAGCCAAGATTTGGTACAAGAGACCCAGTACTTC.

The chain is built from TRBV29-1 and TRBJ2-7; D may be TRBD1 or TRBD2 (5 bases each). There are 13 residues in the CDR3. CDR1 is SQVTM and CDR2 is ANQGSEA in the germline V gene. The ends were cut back, 7 bases at V and 2 bases at J, with 15 bases in the middle. CDR3 in amino acids: CSAERTYPYEQYF. DNA of the CDR3: TGCAGCGCTGAGCGGACATACCCCTACGAGCAGTACTTC.

The V call is TRBV7-8, the J call TRBJ2-7, with D perhaps matching TRBD2 (6 bases). V lost 2 bases and J lost 0, with 11 bases in between. The CDR3 contains 15 residues. Germline V gene sequence: CDR1 SGHVS, CDR2 FQNEAQ. The CDR3 coding sequence is TGTGCCAGCAGCTTATGGGACTCCGGCTCCTACGAGCAGTACTTC. Amino acids: CASSLWDSGSYEQYF.

The chain carries TRBV5-1 and TRBJ2-7, with a tentative D call TRBD1 (5 bases). V shed 2 bases and J shed 7 bases, with 13 bases lying between them. Germline CDR1 and CDR2: SGHRS and YFSETQ. This CDR3 contains 13 residues. In nucleotides, the CDR3 is TGCGCCAGCAGCTTTGAAGGGGCTCTTGAGCAGTACTTC. This codes for CASSFEGALEQYF. The whole variable domain, filled in from reference TRBV5-1 and TRBJ2-7, reads KAGVTQTPRYLIKTRGQQVTLSCSPISGHRSVSWYQQTPGQGLQFLFEYFSETQRNKGNFPGRFSGRQFSNSRSEMNVSTLELGDSALYLCASSFEGALEQYFGPGTRLTVT.

CDR3 region: CASSQIGLLYEQYF. CDR3 bases: TGTGCCAGCAGCCAGATTGGACTGCTGTACGAGCAGTACTTC. The V call is TRBV14, the J call TRBJ2-7, with a weak D call TRBD2 (5 bases). The CDR3 contains 14 residues. V lost 3 bases and J 4 bases, leaving 13 bases between the germline ends. The germline V gene encodes CDR1 SGHDN and CDR2 FVKESK. Filled out from reference TRBV14 and TRBJ2-7, the complete variable domain reads EAGVTQFPSHSVIEKGQTVTLRCDPISGHDNLYWYRRVMGKEIKFLLHFVKESKQDESGMPNNRFLAERTGGTYSTLKVQPAELEDSGVYFCASSQIGLLYEQYFGPGTRLTVT.

The chain uses TRBV6-5 and TRBJ2-5; D unresolved. Trimming removed 5 bases from V and 2 bases from J, with 12 bases in between. CDR3 length: 14 residues. The germline gives CDR1 MNHEY, CDR2 SVGAGI. In nucleotides, the CDR3 is TGTGCCAGCAGTCCGGAAGGGCTACAAGAGACCCAGTACTTC. The encoded protein is CASSPEGLQETQYF.

V gene TRBV12-5 combines with J gene TRBJ2-2, with D possibly being TRBD1 (6 bases). Trimming removed 6 bases at V and 0 bases at J, with 11 bases between. The germline V gene has CDR1 LGHNT and CDR2 FRNRAP. The CDR3 length is 15 residues. CDR3 in DNA: TGTGCTAGTGGGAGGTGGACAGCGAACACCGGGGAGCTGTTTTTT. Translation gives CASGRWTANTGELFF. The full variable domain, its missing parts supplied by reference TRBV12-5 and TRBJ2-2, is DARVTQTPRHKVTEMGQEVTMRCQPILGHNTVFWYRQTMMQGLELLAYFRNRAPLDDSGMPKDRFSAEMPDATLATLKIQPSEPRDSAVYFCASGRWTANTGELFFGEGSRLTVL.

The chain is built from TRBV10-3 and TRBJ2-3; TRBD2 is a possible D gene (6 bases). This CDR3 is built from 16 residues. CDR1 and CDR2 (germline): ENHRY, SYGVKD. V gave up 6 bases and J gave up 4 bases, with 20 bases separating them. The CDR3 coding sequence is TGTGCCATCAGCCTACCCCCGGGACTGGAAGCAGATACGCAGTATTTT. Protein sequence: CAISLPPGLEADTQYF.

The V and J genes are TRBV2 and TRBJ2-2; D is perhaps TRBD1 or TRBD2 (5 bases each). The V gene lost 6 bases and the J gene lost 4 bases, with 15 bases spanning the gap. The CDR3 spans 15 residues. In germline, CDR1 is SNHLY, CDR2 FYNNEI. The CDR3 protein is CASSTGTEGTGELFF. CDR3 bases: TGTGCCAGCAGCACCGGGACCGAGGGCACCGGGGAGCTGTTTTTT.

The rearrangement joins TRBV9 to TRBJ2-3; D is perhaps TRBD2 (6 bases). In germline, CDR1 is SGDLS, CDR2 YYNGEE. The CDR3 sequence is 17 residues long. V shed 4 bases and J shed 1 base, with 19 bases lying between them. CDR3 sequence: CASSPREMGGRTDTQYF. As DNA, the CDR3 is TGTGCCAGCAGCCCACGGGAGATGGGAGGTCGCACAGATACGCAGTATTTT.

This rearrangement joins TRBV7-8 to TRBJ2-1; TRBD2 matches at 8 bases. V was pared by 5 bases and J by 8 bases, with 20 bases of the junction left unmatched. CDR1 SGHVS and CDR2 FQNEAQ come from the germline V gene. The length of the CDR3 is 18 residues. The CDR3: CASSPIYASGSVMDEQFF. The DNA for the CDR3 is TGTGCCAGCAGCCCGATCTACGCGAGCGGGAGTGTTATGGATGAGCAGTTCTTC.

CDR3 bases: TGCGCCAGCAGCCAAAGAACGATTACAACTAATGAAAAACTGTTTTTT. Its translation: CASSQRTITTNEKLFF. The V call is TRBV4-1, the J call TRBJ1-4; D is uncertain. Germline CDR1 reads MGHRA; CDR2 reads YSYEKL. This CDR3 comprises 16 residues. The V end was cut by 2 bases, the J end by 0 bases, with 10 bases between.

This sequence joins TRBV7-8 and TRBJ1-4; D may be TRBD1 (5 bases). The CDR3 loop spans 16 amino acids. Germline CDR1 and CDR2: SGHVS and FQNEAQ. V lost 1 base, J lost 7 bases, and 16 bases lay in between. The CDR3 reads CASSLDRGREGEKLFF. The CDR3 nucleotides are TGTGCCAGCAGCTTAGATCGGGGGAGGGAAGGTGAAAAACTGTTTTTT.

Points on this clone: Other DNA sequences within the sample encode an identical CDR3. This chain joins TRBV27 and TRBJ2-7; D not certain. CDR1 MNHEY and CDR2 SMNVEV come from the germline V gene (reference sequence). Trimming stripped 2 bases from V and 3 bases from J, with 8 bases between. This CDR3 has 13 amino acids. CDR3 in amino acids: CASSLTGVYEQYF. The CDR3 DNA sequence: TGTGCCAGCAGTTTAACTGGGGTCTACGAGCAGTACTTC.

The chain couples TRBV18 to TRBJ1-1; D unresolved. Trimming pared 2 bases from V and 3 bases from J, leaving 10 bases between. Germline V gene sequence: CDR1 KGHSH, CDR2 LQKENI. The CDR3 consists of 14 residues. The CDR3 nucleotides are TGTGCCAGCTCACCAGGTTCTTATTACACTGAAGCTTTCTTT. Its translation is CASSPGSYYTEAFF.